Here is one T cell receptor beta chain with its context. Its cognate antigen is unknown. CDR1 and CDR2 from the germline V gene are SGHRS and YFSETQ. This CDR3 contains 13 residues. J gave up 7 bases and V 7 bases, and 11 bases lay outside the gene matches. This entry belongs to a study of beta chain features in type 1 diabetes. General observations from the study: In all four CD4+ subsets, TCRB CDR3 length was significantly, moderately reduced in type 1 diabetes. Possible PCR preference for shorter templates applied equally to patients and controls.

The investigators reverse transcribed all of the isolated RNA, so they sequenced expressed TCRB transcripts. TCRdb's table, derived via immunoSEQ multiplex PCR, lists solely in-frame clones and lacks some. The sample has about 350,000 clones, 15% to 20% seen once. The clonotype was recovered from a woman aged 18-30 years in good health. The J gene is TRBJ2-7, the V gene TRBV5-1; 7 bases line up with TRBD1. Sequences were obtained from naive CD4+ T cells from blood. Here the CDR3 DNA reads TGCGCCAGCGGGAAACAGGGGCCTGCGGAGCAGTACTTC. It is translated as CASGKQGPAEQYF.